Listed here are 2 T cell receptor beta chains from one sample, sequenced in a study of blood T cell repertoires in COVID-19. The assay was immunoSEQ multiplex PCR, and TCRdb's table has in-frame clones only and misses some. The table includes under 300,000 clones, roughly nine tenths detected once. The sequencing input was peripheral blood. These TCRs come from a man aged 18 to 30 with active or convalescent COVID-19.

This clone was detected a few times. The J gene is TRBJ2-1, the V gene TRBV5-1; 7 nucleotides agree with TRBD1. CDR1 is SGHRS and CDR2 is YFSETQ in the germline V gene. The CDR3 sequence is 16 residues long. V shed 0 bases and J 3 bases; nucleotides not matched to a gene: 6. CDR3 nucleotides: TGCGCCAGCAGCTTGGAGGGGGCCCCCAACTACAATGAGCAGTTCTTC. It translates to CASSLEGAPNYNEQFF.

This sequence joins TRBV2 and TRBJ2-7; 12 bases are shared with TRBD2. The CDR3 contains 18 residues. Unmatched junction bases numbered 15, after V lost 7 bases and J lost 2 bases. CDR1 is SNHLY and CDR2 is FYNNEI in the germline V gene. CDR3 DNA sequence: TGTGCCAGCATAAACCACGGTCTAGCGGGGGGGGCCACCTACGAGCAGTACTTC. Protein product: CASINHGLAGGATYEQYF.